The 18 T cell receptor beta chains presented below share a single source sample, sequenced in a study of OX40 agonist ivuxolimab in advanced cancers. Some clones are missing from TCRdb's copy, which holds only in-frame ones; the method was immunoSEQ multiplex PCR. This sample carries tens of thousands of clones, approximately 85% of them seen once, and the ten largest clones take 0.5% to 0.6%. The material was CD4+ or CD8+ T cells sorted from blood, obtained in a trial of the OX40 agonist ivuxolimab. The receptors derive from an adult with an advanced solid tumor such as melanoma, head and neck, liver or kidney cancer.

Here the CDR3 reads CASSLLGEDEKLFF. CDR3 nucleotides: TGCGCCAGCAGCTTGTTGGGGGAGGATGAAAAACTGTTTTTT. The rearrangement links TRBV5-1 to TRBJ1-4; D may be TRBD1 (5 bases). CDR1 is SGHRS and CDR2 is YFSETQ in the germline V gene. The V end lost 1 base, the J end lost 6 bases, and 10 bases lay between the germline ends. CDR3 size: 14 residues.

The chain has TRBV28 and TRBJ2-5, with TRBD2 as a possible D gene (5 bases). CDR3 size: 13 residues. V dropped 4 bases and J dropped 9 bases, with 15 bases sitting between them. Germline CDR1 and CDR2: MDHEN and SYDVKM. DNA for the CDR3: TGTGCCAGCAGTTCCATTAGCGTAATGGCCCAGTACTTC. Protein sequence: CASSSISVMAQYF.

V gene TRBV10-2 combines with J gene TRBJ2-3; tentative D call: TRBD1 (5 bases). CDR3 length: 15 residues. Trimming took 6 bases from V and 0 from J, leaving 13 bases between them. From germline, CDR1 is WSHSY and CDR2 SAAADI. CDR3 sequence reads: CASSLRDSSTDTQYF. The CDR3 nucleotides are TGCGCCAGCAGCCTCAGGGATTCTAGCACAGATACGCAGTATTTT.

This chain's CDR3 is CASSLSDRGHGYTF. The CDR3 coding sequence is TGTGCCAGCAGTTTATCGGACAGGGGTCATGGCTACACCTTC. This chain uses TRBV27 with TRBJ1-2, with 9 bases that match TRBD1. CDR3 length equals 14 residues. The V gene's germline CDR1 is MNHEY and CDR2 SMNVEV (reference sequence). V trimming: 0 bases; J trimming: 6 bases; junction bases outside the gene matches: 2.

The chain recombines TRBV7-2 with TRBJ1-4, with D possibly being TRBD1 (6 bases). V was trimmed by 6 bases and J by 8 bases, leaving 19 bases between them. The V gene's germline CDR1 is SGHTA and CDR2 FQGNSA. The CDR3 extends over 15 amino acids. In nucleotides, the CDR3 is TGTGCCAGCAGTCTGTTGGGGGGCCTCTCAGAAAAACTGTTTTTT. Protein: CASSLLGGLSEKLFF.

The chain couples TRBV5-6 to TRBJ1-1; 7 bases agree with TRBD1. The J segment lost 2 bases and the V segment lost 5 bases, leaving 15 bases of the junction unmatched. This CDR3 spans 17 amino acids. The germline gives CDR1 SGHDT, CDR2 YYEEEE. In DNA, the CDR3 is TGTGCCAGCAGTTTCTCAGACAGGGCACCACGTAACACTGAAGCTTTCTTT. Translated, it gives CASSFSDRAPRNTEAFF.

V is TRBV5-1 and J is TRBJ2-1; 10 bases fit TRBD1. V trimming: 4 bases; J trimming: 5 bases; junction bases outside the gene matches: 6. Germline CDR1 is SGHRS and CDR2 is YFSETQ. This CDR3 region has 15 residues. For the CDR3, the DNA is TGCGCCAGCAGCCCCGGGACAGGGGTCAACAATGAGCAGTTCTTC. Residues: CASSPGTGVNNEQFF.

This clone was detected once. The J gene is TRBJ2-1, the V gene TRBV6-5; a possible D gene is TRBD1 (6 bases). This CDR3 contains 15 residues. Deletions cut 1 base from V and 10 bases from J, with 17 bases between. CDR1 MNHEY and CDR2 SVGAGI come from the germline V gene. The CDR3 sequence is CASSYLRGHLNEQFF. CDR3 DNA sequence: TGTGCCAGCAGTTACTTACGGGGACACCTGAACGAGCAGTTCTTC.

The chain couples TRBV30 to TRBJ1-1, with no clear D. The CDR3 extends over 12 amino acids. Germline values: CDR1 GTSNPN, CDR2 SVGIG (reference sequence). V lost 1 base, J lost 7 bases, and 10 bases lay in between. In DNA form, the CDR3 reads TGTGCCTGGAGTGCCGACGGTTATGAAGCTTTCTTT. Protein product: CAWSADGYEAFF.

This CDR3 reads CAISVQENTGELFF. The CDR3 DNA is TGTGCCATCAGTGTACAGGAGAACACCGGGGAGCTGTTTTTT. This chain joins TRBV10-3 and TRBJ2-2; maybe TRBD1 (5 bases). The germline gives CDR1 ENHRY, CDR2 SYGVKD. Trimming cost V 4 bases and J 1 base, with 7 bases left between them. The CDR3 totals 14 residues.

This clone was seen only once. This chain connects TRBV4-3 to TRBJ2-7; weak D call: TRBD2 (6 bases). The V gene's germline CDR1 is LGHNA and CDR2 YSLEER. The CDR3 is 15 residues long. V dropped 3 bases and J dropped 0 bases, with 12 bases sitting between them. CDR3 amino acids: CASSQGRGSSYEQYF. The CDR3 DNA follows: TGCGCCAGCAGCCAGGGACGGGGGAGCTCCTACGAGCAGTACTTC.

The chain uses TRBV4-1 and TRBJ1-4; a weak D match, TRBD1 (5 bases). V lost 4 bases to trimming and J lost 5 bases, with 14 bases between them. Germline CDR1 reads MGHRA; CDR2 reads YSYEKL. The CDR3 contains 15 residues. CDR3 sequence reads: CASSLTGPLNEKLFF. CDR3 nucleotide sequence: TGCGCCAGCAGCCTCACAGGTCCATTGAATGAAAAACTGTTTTTT.

The genes are TRBV27 and TRBJ1-4; tentatively, D is TRBD1 (6 bases). V was shortened by 8 bases and J by 7 bases, with 8 bases between the two germline ends. Germline assignment: CDR1 MNHEY and CDR2 SMNVEV (reference sequence). CDR3 length: 11 amino acids. CDR3 DNA sequence: TGTGCCAGCCGGACAGCTGAAAAACTGTTTTTT. Residues: CASRTAEKLFF.

The chain has TRBV7-2 and TRBJ2-1; no clear D gene. The CDR3 runs 13 residues. Deletions cut 0 bases from V and 2 bases from J, with 2 bases between. CDR1 is SGHTA, CDR2 FQGNSA, per germline. This chain's CDR3 is CASSLAPYNEQFF. The CDR3 nucleotides are TGTGCCAGCAGCTTAGCGCCCTACAATGAGCAGTTCTTC.

The rearrangement links TRBV7-6 to TRBJ2-4, with D possibly TRBD2 on 6 matching bases. V lost 1 base, J lost 2 bases, and 9 bases lay in between. From germline, CDR1 is SGHVS and CDR2 FNYEAQ. The CDR3 loop spans 15 amino acids. Here the CDR3 DNA reads TGTGCCAGCAGCTTAGAAGCGGGTTCCAAAAACATTCAGTACTTC. Its translation is CASSLEAGSKNIQYF. The full variable domain, its missing parts supplied by reference TRBV7-6 and TRBJ2-4, is GAGVSQSPRYKVTKRGQDVALRCDPISGHVSLYWYRQALGQGPEFLTYFNYEAQQDKSGLPNDRFSAERPEGSISTLTIQRTEQRDSAMYRCASSLEAGSKNIQYFGAGTRLSVL.

This chain joins TRBV7-2 and TRBJ2-7; 9 nucleotides agree with TRBD2. This CDR3 is 16 amino acids long. In germline, CDR1 is SGHTA, CDR2 FQGNSA. The ends lost 1 base at V and 3 bases at J; junction bases unmatched: 7. The CDR3 sequence is CASSLVASGKLYEQYF. CDR3 in DNA: TGTGCCAGCAGCTTAGTGGCTAGCGGGAAACTCTACGAGCAGTACTTC.

The chain employs TRBV7-2 and TRBJ2-5; D remains ambiguous. CDR1 is SGHTA and CDR2 is FQGNSA in the germline V gene. The V gene lost 4 bases and the J gene lost 7 bases, with 13 bases spanning the gap. The CDR3 covers 13 residues. CDR3 nucleotides: TGTGCCAGCAGCTCCCTAACCCTTGGGACCCAGTACTTC. This codes for CASSSLTLGTQYF.

This CDR3 reads CASSHRQGVDTEAFF. CDR3 DNA sequence: TGTGCCAGCAGCCACAGACAGGGAGTGGACACTGAAGCTTTCTTT. This chain links TRBV4-2 with TRBJ1-1, with 7 bases lining up with TRBD1. This CDR3 spans 15 amino acids. V shed 3 bases, J shed 3 bases, and the junction held 7 bases outside the gene matches. In germline, CDR1 is LGHNA, CDR2 YNFKEQ.